This passage covers 5 T cell receptor beta chains from one sample sequenced in a study of T cells in Graves' hyperthyroidism and ophthalmopathy. Authors of the study amplified TCR beta CDR3 regions from RNA transcripts. The study used the HTBI primer set for a first-round RT-PCR of the TCR CDR3. TCRdb reprocessed the multiplex PCR reads with MiXCR, giving one entry per CDR3 protein. The table lists 500,000 to 750,000 distinct CDR3 sequences, 14% of them singletons. The sequencing input was blood. The receptors here all came from a woman aged 18-29 years with Graves' ophthalmopathy.

This clonotype was seen repeatedly, ten times or more. The V gene is TRBV20-1, the J gene TRBJ2-3, with 8 nucleotides matching TRBD2. This CDR3 has 17 amino acids. Germline values: CDR1 DFQATT, CDR2 SNEGSKA (reference sequence). The junction had 15 bases not matched to a gene; V was cut back by 5 bases and J by 2 bases. The CDR3 DNA follows: TGCAGTGCTGTTCCTGCTTCTGGGCGGGAGGTCACAGATACGCAGTATTTT. This sequence encodes CSAVPASGREVTDTQYF.

This clonotype was recorded many times. CDR3 coding DNA: TGTGCTAGCGCCGCGGCTAGCACAGATACGCAGTATTTT. This codes for CASAAASTDTQYF. The chain recombines TRBV7-7 with TRBJ2-3, with D maybe TRBD2 (5 bases). CDR3 length: 13 amino acids. Per germline, CDR1 SSHAT and CDR2 FNYEAQ (reference sequence).

This clonotype was detected a few times. The chain carries TRBV6-1 and TRBJ1-2; D uncertain. The CDR3 extends over 11 amino acids. V lost 6 bases and J 4 bases, leaving 6 bases between the germline ends. In germline, CDR1 is MNHNS, CDR2 SASEGT. CDR3 nucleotide sequence: TGTGCCAGCAGAACGAGCTATGGCTACACCTTC. It specifies CASRTSYGYTF.

The chain has TRBV10-3 and TRBJ1-4; D remains ambiguous. Trimming left V 0 bases short and J 0 bases short, with 11 bases between. Germline V gene sequence: CDR1 ENHRY, CDR2 SYGVKD. CDR3 size: 17 residues. The CDR3 region is CAISESTAIPTNEKLFF. CDR3 nucleotide sequence: TGTGCCATCAGTGAGTCGACGGCAATCCCAACTAATGAAAAACTGTTTTTT.

The chain is built from TRBV29-1 and TRBJ2-1, with 10 bases that match TRBD2. The tail of the sequence fits TRBJ2-7 better, so the J call may be wrong. Germline assignment: CDR1 SQVTM and CDR2 ANQGSEA. The CDR3 consists of 14 residues. The DNA of the CDR3 is TGCAGCGACGTTGGACTAGCGGTGGAGAATGAGCAGTACTTC. Its translation is CSDVGLAVENEQYF.